This T cell receptor beta chain was found in a study of T cell responses to AZD1222 COVID-19 vaccine. Here immunoSEQ multiplex PCR was the method, and the copy in TCRdb shows in-frame clones only, minus some. The sample gives fewer than 95,000 clones, approximately 89% of which show up once; more than 5% is in the top ten. Pooled samples include second doses given at about 4 or 12 weeks. Study findings and constraints: Unmutated variant regions are reportedly the target of nearly half of TCRs that are spike-specific. The study identified only six AZD1222 recipients as seropositive at baseline.

Comment on this clone: Its specificity is not known.

The V end lost 0 bases, the J end lost 0 bases, and 7 bases lay between the germline ends. This CDR3 is built from 15 residues. Germline-derived CDR1 and CDR2 are SGHNT and YYREEE (reference sequence). The chain employs TRBV5-4 and TRBJ1-3, with D unresolved. Sequencing used peripheral blood, obtained 28 days after the second AZD1222 dose. The sequence derives from an adult who received the AZD1222 COVID-19 vaccine. Here the CDR3 reads CASSLDSRSGNTIYF. The CDR3, as DNA: TGTGCCAGCAGCTTGGACAGTCGCTCTGGAAACACCATATATTTT.